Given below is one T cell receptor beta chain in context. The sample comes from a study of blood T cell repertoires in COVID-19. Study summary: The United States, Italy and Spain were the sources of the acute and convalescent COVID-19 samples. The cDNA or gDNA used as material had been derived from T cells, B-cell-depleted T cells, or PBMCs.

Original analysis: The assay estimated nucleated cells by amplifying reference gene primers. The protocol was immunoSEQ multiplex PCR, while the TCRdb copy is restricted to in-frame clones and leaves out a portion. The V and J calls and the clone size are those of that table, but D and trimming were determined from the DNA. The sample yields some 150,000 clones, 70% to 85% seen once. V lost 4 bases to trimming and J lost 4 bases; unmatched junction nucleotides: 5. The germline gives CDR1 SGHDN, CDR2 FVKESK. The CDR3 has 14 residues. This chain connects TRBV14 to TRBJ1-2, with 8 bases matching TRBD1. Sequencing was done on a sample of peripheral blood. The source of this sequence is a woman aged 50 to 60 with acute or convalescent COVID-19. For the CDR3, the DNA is TGTGCCAGCAGCCGAGCAGGGGGCCGCTATGGCTACACCTTC. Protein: CASSRAGGRYGYTF.